This T cell receptor beta chain stems from a study of breast tumors, draining lymph nodes, adjacent tissues. The study, taken as a whole, reports: Tumor T cell lymph node origin was a supported hypothesis, not proven. Tumors had less TCR diversity than lymph nodes, more than nontumor tissue.

This clonotype was counted many times. Antigen: not known. Breast cancer patients provided tissue from their axillary draining lymph nodes. Via MiXCR, TCRdb re-called the multiplex PCR reads, giving one row per CDR3 protein. The table has around 230,000 distinct CDR3 sequences, 30% to 35% seen once. This CDR3 contains 15 residues. Trimming cost V 1 base and J 0 bases, with 7 bases left between them. CDR1 and CDR2 from the germline V gene are SGHRS and YFSETQ. The sequencing input was axillary lymph node tissue. The TCR was taken from a female donor with breast cancer. Some clones in this sample may be carry-over from other donors' samples. The V gene is TRBV5-1, the J gene TRBJ2-2; D gene unclear. The CDR3, as DNA: TGCGCCAGCAGCTTGTCAGGAACGAACACCGGGGAGCTGTTTTTT. The encoded protein is CASSLSGTNTGELFF.